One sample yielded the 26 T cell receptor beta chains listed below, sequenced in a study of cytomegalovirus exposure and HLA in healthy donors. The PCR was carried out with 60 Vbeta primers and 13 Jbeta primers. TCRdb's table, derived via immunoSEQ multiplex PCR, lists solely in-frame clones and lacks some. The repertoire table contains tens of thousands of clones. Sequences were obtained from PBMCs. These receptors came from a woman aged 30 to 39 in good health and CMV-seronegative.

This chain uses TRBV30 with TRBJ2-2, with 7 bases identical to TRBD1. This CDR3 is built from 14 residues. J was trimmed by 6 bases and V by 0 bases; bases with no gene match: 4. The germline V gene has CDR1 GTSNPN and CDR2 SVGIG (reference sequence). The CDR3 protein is CAWSVVRGSGELFF. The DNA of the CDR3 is TGTGCCTGGAGTGTAGTCAGGGGGTCCGGGGAGCTGTTTTTT. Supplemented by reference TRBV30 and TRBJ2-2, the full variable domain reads SQTIHQWPATLVQPVGSPLSLECTVEGTSNPNLYWYRQAAGRGLQLLFYSVGIGQISSEVPQNLSASRPQDRQFILSSKKLLLSDSGFYLCAWSVVRGSGELFFGEGSRLTVL.

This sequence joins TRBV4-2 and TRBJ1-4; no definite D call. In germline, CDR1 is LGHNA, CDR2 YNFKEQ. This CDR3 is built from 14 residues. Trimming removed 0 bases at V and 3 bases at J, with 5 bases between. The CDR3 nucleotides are TGTGCCAGCAGCCAAGAACGGTCTAATGAAAAACTGTTTTTT. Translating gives CASSQERSNEKLFF.

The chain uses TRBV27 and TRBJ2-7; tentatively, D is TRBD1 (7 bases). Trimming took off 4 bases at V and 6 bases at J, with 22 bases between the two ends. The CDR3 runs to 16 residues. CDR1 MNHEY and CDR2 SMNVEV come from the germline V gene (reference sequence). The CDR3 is CASSSRDSIGVGEQYF. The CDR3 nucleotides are TGTGCCAGCAGTTCGCGGGACAGCATAGGGGTAGGCGAGCAGTACTTC.

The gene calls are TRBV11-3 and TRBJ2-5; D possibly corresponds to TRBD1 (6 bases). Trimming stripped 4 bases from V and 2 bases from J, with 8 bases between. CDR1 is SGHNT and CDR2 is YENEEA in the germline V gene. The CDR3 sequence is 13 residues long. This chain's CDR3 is CASSSGQQETQYF. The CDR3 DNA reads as TGTGCCAGCAGCTCCGGACAGCAAGAGACCCAGTACTTC.

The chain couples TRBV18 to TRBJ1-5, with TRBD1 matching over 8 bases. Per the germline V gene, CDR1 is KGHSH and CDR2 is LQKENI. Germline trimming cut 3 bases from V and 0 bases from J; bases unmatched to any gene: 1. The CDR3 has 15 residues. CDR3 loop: CASSPGTGSNQPQHF. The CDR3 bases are TGTGCCAGCTCACCGGGGACAGGTAGCAATCAGCCCCAGCATTTT.

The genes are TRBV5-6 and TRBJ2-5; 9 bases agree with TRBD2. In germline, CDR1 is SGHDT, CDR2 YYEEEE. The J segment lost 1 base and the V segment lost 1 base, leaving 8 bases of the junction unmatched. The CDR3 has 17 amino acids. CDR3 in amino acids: CASSLHPRLAVQETQYF. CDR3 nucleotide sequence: TGTGCCAGCAGCTTGCATCCACGACTAGCGGTCCAAGAGACCCAGTACTTC.

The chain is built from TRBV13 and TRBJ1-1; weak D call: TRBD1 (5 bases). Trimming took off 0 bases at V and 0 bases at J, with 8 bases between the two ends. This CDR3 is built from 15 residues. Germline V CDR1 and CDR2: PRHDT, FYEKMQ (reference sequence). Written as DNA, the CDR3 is TGTGCCAGCAGCTTAGGGGGCAGGGTGAACACTGAAGCTTTCTTT. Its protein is CASSLGGRVNTEAFF.

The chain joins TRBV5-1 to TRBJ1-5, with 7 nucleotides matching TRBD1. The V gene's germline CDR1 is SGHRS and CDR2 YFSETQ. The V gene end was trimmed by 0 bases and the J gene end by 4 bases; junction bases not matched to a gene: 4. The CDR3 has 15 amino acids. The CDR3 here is CASSLGPGGNQPQHF. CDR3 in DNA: TGCGCCAGCAGCTTGGGGCCAGGGGGTAATCAGCCCCAGCATTTT.

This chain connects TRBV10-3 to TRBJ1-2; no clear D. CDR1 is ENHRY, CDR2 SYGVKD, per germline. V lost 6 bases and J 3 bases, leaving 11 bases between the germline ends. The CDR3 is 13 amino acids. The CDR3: CAISIQSDYGYTF. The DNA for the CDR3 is TGTGCCATCAGCATACAGAGTGACTATGGCTACACCTTC.

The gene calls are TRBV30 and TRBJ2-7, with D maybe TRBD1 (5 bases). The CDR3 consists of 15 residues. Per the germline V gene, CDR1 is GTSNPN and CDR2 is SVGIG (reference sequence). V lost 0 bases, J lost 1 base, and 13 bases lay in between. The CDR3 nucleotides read TGTGCCTGGAGTGTCGTGGGGCAGACTTCCTACGAGCAGTACTTC. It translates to CAWSVVGQTSYEQYF.

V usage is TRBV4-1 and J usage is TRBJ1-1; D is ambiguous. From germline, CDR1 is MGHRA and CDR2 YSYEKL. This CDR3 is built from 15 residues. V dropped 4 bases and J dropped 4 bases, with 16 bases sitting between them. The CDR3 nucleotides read TGCGCCAGCAGCCCCGAGGATGGTCCGGGCACTGAAGCTTTCTTT. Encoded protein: CASSPEDGPGTEAFF.

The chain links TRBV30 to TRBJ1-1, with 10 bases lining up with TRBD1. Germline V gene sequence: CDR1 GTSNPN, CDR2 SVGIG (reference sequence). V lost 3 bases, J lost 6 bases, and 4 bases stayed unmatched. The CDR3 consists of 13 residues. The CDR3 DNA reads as TGTGCCTGGAGAGGGACAGGGGCTTCTGAAGCTTTCTTT. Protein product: CAWRGTGASEAFF.

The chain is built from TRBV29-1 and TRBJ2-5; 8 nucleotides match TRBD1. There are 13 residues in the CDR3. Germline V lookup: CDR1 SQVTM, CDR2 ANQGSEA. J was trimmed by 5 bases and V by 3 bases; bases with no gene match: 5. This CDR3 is CSVDGQGWETQYF. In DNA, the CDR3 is TGCAGCGTTGATGGACAGGGTTGGGAGACCCAGTACTTC.

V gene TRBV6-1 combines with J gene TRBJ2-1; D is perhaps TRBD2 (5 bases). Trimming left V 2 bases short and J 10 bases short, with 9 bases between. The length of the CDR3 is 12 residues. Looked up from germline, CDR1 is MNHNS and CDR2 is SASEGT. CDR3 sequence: CASSERREEQFF. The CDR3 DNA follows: TGTGCCAGCAGTGAACGAAGGGAGGAGCAGTTCTTC.

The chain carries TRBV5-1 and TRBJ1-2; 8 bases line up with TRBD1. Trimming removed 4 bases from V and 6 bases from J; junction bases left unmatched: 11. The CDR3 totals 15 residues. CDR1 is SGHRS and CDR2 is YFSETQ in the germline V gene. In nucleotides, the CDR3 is TGCGCCAGCAGCCGGACCGCAGGGGGCGCGGATGGCTACACCTTC. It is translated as CASSRTAGGADGYTF.

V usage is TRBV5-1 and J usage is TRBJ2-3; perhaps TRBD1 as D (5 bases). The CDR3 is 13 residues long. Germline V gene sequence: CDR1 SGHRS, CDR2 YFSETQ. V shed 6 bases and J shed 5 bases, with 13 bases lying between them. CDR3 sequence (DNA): TGCGCCAGCAAGAGGCAGGGCGAAGATACGCAGTATTTT. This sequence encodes CASKRQGEDTQYF.

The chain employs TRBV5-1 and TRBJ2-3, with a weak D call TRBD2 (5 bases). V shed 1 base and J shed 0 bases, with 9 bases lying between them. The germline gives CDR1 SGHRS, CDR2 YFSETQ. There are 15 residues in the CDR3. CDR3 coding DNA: TGCGCCAGCAGCTTGTGGAGGACTAGCACAGATACGCAGTATTTT. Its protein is CASSLWRTSTDTQYF.

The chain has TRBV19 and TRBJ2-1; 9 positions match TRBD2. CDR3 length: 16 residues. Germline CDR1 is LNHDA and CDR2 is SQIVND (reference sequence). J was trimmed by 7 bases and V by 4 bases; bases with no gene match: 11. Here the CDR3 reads CASSKGAGTSFNEQFF. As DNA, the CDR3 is TGTGCCAGTAGTAAGGGGGCTGGGACTAGCTTTAATGAGCAGTTCTTC.

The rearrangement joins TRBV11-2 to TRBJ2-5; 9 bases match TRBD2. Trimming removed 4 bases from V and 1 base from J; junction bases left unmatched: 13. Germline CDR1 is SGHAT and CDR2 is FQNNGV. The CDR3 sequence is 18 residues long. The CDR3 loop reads CASSSTILSGSFQETQYF. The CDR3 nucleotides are TGTGCCAGCAGCTCTACCATTCTTAGCGGGAGCTTCCAAGAGACCCAGTACTTC.

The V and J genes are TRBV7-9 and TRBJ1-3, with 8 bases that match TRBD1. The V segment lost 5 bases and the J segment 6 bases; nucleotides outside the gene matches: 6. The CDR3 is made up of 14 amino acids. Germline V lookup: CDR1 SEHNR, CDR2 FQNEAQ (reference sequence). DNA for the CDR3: TGTGCCAGCAGCCCTAGGGGACAGGAAAACACCATATATTTT. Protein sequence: CASSPRGQENTIYF.

CDR3 sequence: CASGTEEMNTEAFF. The CDR3 region has the DNA TGTGCCAGCGGTACAGAAGAAATGAACACTGAAGCTTTCTTT. The chain carries TRBV28 and TRBJ1-1; unclear D gene. Per germline, CDR1 MDHEN and CDR2 SYDVKM. CDR3 size: 14 residues. V dropped 8 bases and J dropped 0 bases, with 13 bases sitting between them. The entire variable domain, with the rest obtained from reference TRBV28 and TRBJ1-1, is as follows: DVKVTQSSRYLVKRTGEKVFLECVQDMDHENMFWYRQDPGLGLRLIYFSYDVKMKEKGDIPEGYSVSREKKERFSLILESASTNQTSMYLCASGTEEMNTEAFFGQGTRLTVV.

CDR3 nucleotide sequence: TGTGCCAGCAGCACTACAGGGAACGAGCAGTACTTC. Amino acids: CASSTTGNEQYF. This chain uses TRBV7-9 with TRBJ2-7; D is perhaps TRBD1 (6 bases). The length of the CDR3 is 12 residues. Per the germline V gene, CDR1 is SEHNR and CDR2 is FQNEAQ (reference sequence). Trimming pared 5 bases from V and 5 bases from J, leaving 10 bases between.

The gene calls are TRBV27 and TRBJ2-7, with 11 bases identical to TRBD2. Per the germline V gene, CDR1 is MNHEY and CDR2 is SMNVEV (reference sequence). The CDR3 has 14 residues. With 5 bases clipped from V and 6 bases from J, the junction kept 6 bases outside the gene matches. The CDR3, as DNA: TGTGCCAGCAGTAAACTAGCGGGAGTCTCCGAGCAGTACTTC. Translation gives CASSKLAGVSEQYF.

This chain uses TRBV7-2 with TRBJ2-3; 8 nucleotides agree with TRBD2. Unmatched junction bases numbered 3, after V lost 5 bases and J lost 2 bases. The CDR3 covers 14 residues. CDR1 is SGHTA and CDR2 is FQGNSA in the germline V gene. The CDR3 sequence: CASSRSGTTDTQYF. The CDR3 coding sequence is TGTGCCAGCAGCCGTAGCGGGACCACAGATACGCAGTATTTT.

The CDR3 is CASSGGLSSYNEQFF. The CDR3 DNA follows: TGTGCCAGTAGTGGGGGCCTTAGCTCCTACAATGAGCAGTTCTTC. The V and J genes are TRBV19 and TRBJ2-1; the D gene is possibly TRBD1 (6 bases). The germline gives CDR1 LNHDA, CDR2 SQIVND (reference sequence). The V and J ends lost 5 bases and 0 bases respectively, with 11 bases between them. CDR3 size: 15 residues.

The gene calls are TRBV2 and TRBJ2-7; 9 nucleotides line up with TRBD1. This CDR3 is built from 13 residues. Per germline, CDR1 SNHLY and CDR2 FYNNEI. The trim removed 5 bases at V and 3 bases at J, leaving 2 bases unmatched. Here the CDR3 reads CASSTGQGYEQYF. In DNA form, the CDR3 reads TGTGCCAGCAGTACGGGACAGGGCTACGAGCAGTACTTC.